This TCR beta chain is drawn from a study of blood T cell repertoires in COVID-19. The overall study: Samples taken during acute and convalescent COVID-19 were collected in the United States, Italy and Spain.

Participants spanned ages about 18 to 100 years and resided in 20 to 30 US areas. In germline, CDR1 is MNHEY, CDR2 SVGAGI. V trimming: 6 bases; J trimming: 0 bases; junction bases outside the gene matches: 7. The CDR3 covers 15 residues. Method: immunoSEQ multiplex PCR; TCRdb's copy keeps in-frame clones and lacks some. The sample lists 250,000 to 300,000 clones, 88% occurring once. V is TRBV6-5 and J is TRBJ1-1, with 7 bases matching TRBD1. The specimen was PBMCs or T cells enriched from blood (not recorded which). This clonotype originated in an older woman in a cohort exposed to, infected with or recovered from COVID-19 (not recorded which). The CDR3 sequence is CASSHNRGLNTEAFF. The CDR3 DNA reads TGTGCCAGCAGCCATAACAGGGGCCTGAACACTGAAGCTTTCTTT.